This TCR beta chain was profiled in a study of blood T cell repertoires in COVID-19. Study overall: Samples came from the United States, Italy and Spain, spanning acute and convalescent COVID-19. Nucleic acid was either cDNA or gDNA, and it came from T cells, B-cell-depleted T cells, or PBMCs.

The repertoire was sequenced with immunoSEQ multiplex PCR; TCRdb's copy has only in-frame clones and lacks some. Of approximately 280,000 clones detected, 85% to 90% appear once; the ten largest clones hold around 1.9%. This CDR3 has 16 amino acids. V lost 0 bases to trimming and J lost 2 bases, with 13 bases between them. Germline-derived CDR1 and CDR2 are LNHNV and YYDKDF (reference sequence). The specimen was PBMCs or T cells enriched from blood (not recorded which). This sequence was found in a woman between 55 and 75 years old who had recovered from COVID-19. The genes are TRBV15 and TRBJ1-2, with D tentatively TRBD1 (5 bases). CDR3 bases: TGTGCCACCAGCAGAGATCGGGGGGGACCAAACTATGGCTACACCTTC. Protein sequence: CATSRDRGGPNYGYTF.